This TCR beta chain is from a study of early stage breast cancer tumors. Study at large: About 70% of the 16 invasive tumors were ER+, PR+ and HER2-. Around 10-fold was the mean read coverage per sample. Study findings and constraints: Tumors had approximately 2.5-fold higher T cell density and higher clonality than adjacent normal breast tissue.

Sequencing was performed with immunoSEQ multiplex PCR; in TCRdb, only in-frame clones are kept and a portion is missing. The table has around 71,000 clones, roughly 84% seen once. This clone occurred a few times. As yet, its antigen is unknown. The CDR3 contains 12 residues. Trimming removed 2 bases from V and 7 bases from J, with 8 bases in between. Germline lookup yields CDR1 SGHTA and CDR2 FQGTGA. The sample was blood. This receptor was taken from a person between 55 and 69 years old with breast cancer. V usage is TRBV7-3 and J usage is TRBJ1-2; D may be TRBD1 (6 bases). The CDR3 region is CASSLGGGGYTF. DNA of the CDR3: TGTGCCAGCAGCTTAGGGGGCGGTGGCTACACCTTC.